The source of this T cell receptor (beta chain) is a study of Tregs in tolerant kidney transplant recipients. The repertoire was sequenced with immunoSEQ multiplex PCR; TCRdb's copy has only in-frame clones and lacks some. The table shows 100,000 to 150,000 clones, with roughly 92% occurring only once. Sequencing was carried out using CD4+ T cells from blood. This sequence originates from a human donor in good health.

The CDR3 region has the DNA TGTGCCAGCACCACTGTCCGGGGCAGCGACTATGGCTACACCTTC. Residues: CASTTVRGSDYGYTF. The J gene is TRBJ1-2, the V gene TRBV11-2; possibly TRBD1 for D (5 bases). V lost 7 bases and J lost 3, with 18 bases in between. The length of the CDR3 is 15 residues. Germline V gene lookup returns CDR1 SGHAT and CDR2 FQNNGV.